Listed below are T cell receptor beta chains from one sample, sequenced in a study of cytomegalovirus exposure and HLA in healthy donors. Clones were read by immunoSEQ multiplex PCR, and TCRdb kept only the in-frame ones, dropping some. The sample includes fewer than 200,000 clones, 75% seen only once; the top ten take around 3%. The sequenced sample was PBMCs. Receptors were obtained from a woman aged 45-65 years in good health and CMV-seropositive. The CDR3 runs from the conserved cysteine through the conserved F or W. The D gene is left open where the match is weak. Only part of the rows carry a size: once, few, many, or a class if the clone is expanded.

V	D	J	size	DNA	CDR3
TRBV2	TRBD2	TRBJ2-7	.	TGTGCCAGCAAAAGCGGGGTGGGCTACGAGCAGTACTTC	CASKSGVGYEQYF
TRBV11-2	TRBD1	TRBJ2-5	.	TGTGCCAGCAGCTACAACTCACGACAGGGACAAGAGACCCAGTACTTC	CASSYNSRQGQETQYF
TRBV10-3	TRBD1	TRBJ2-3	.	TGTGCCATCAGTGAGCCCGGGACAGGGGACGGAGATACGCAGTATTTT	CAISEPGTGDGDTQYF
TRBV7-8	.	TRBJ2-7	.	TGTGCCAGCAGCCGCGGGTCCTACGAGCAGTACTTC	CASSRGSYEQYF
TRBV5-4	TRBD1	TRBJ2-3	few	TGTGCCAGCAGGTCGGGACAGTCTACAGATACGCAGTATTTT	CASRSGQSTDTQYF
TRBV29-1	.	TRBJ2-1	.	TGCAGCGTTGAGCGGGACCCACACTACAATGAGCAGTTCTTC	CSVERDPHYNEQFF
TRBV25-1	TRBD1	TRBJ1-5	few	TGTGCCAGCAGCCGGACAGGGGACAATCAGCCCCAGCATTTT	CASSRTGDNQPQHF
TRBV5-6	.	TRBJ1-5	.	TGTGCCAGCAGCTTGGCCACAGGGCGTGAGACTCAGCCCCAGCATTTT	CASSLATGRETQPQHF
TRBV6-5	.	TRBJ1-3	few	TGTGCCAGCAGTTACGGTGGCGGTGGAGACACCATATATTTT	CASSYGGGGDTIYF
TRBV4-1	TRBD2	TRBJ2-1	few	TGCGCCAGCAGGCCTAGCGGGGGGGCCAATGAGCAGTTCTTC	CASRPSGGANEQFF
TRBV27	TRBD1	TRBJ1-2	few	TGTGCCAGCAGTTTAGACAGGGGGTATGGCTACACCTTC	CASSLDRGYGYTF
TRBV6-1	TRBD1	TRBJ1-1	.	TGTGCCAGCAGTGTGGACAGGGAAGACACTGAAGCTTTCTTT	CASSVDREDTEAFF
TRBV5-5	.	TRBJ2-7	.	TGTGCCAGCAGCTCCTTAGTCCAGGGGCGGAACCCTTACGAGCAGTACTTC	CASSSLVQGRNPYEQYF
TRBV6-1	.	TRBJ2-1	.	TGTGCCAGCAGTGAAAGGACAGATAACTCCTACAATGAGCAGTTCTTC	CASSERTDNSYNEQFF
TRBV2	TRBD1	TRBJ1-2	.	TGTGCCAGCGACTACGCAGGGGGGATGGATGGCTACACCTTC	CASDYAGGMDGYTF
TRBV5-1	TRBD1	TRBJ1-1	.	TGCGCCAGCGGACTATCCGGGACAGGGGACACTGAAGCTTTCTTT	CASGLSGTGDTEAFF
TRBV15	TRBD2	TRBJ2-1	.	TGTGCCACCAGCCTGCTAGCGGGGGACAATGAGCAGTTCTTC	CATSLLAGDNEQFF
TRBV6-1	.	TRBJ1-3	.	TGTGCCAGCAGTGAAATTTGGGCAACCCTCTCTGGAAACACCATATATTTT	CASSEIWATLSGNTIYF
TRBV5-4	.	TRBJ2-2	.	TGTGCCAGCAGCTTGACTGGTACCGGGGAGCTGTTTTTT	CASSLTGTGELFF
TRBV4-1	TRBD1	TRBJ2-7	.	TGCGCCAGCAGCCAATACAGGGGGGATAGCTACGAGCAGTACTTC	CASSQYRGDSYEQYF
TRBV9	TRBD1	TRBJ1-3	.	TGTGCCAGCAGCGCGAGAGGGGACAGGGCAAGCGGAAACACCATATATTTT	CASSARGDRASGNTIYF
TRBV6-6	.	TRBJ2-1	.	TGTGCCAGCCAGTACACGGGCTACAATGAGCAGTTCTTC	CASQYTGYNEQFF
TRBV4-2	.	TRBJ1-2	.	TGTGCCAGCAGCCAAGGCCAGATGGGGGGGGGCAGTGGCTACACCTTC	CASSQGQMGGGSGYTF
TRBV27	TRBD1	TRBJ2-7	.	TGTGCCAGCAGTCCGACAGGGTGGGAGCAGTACTTC	CASSPTGWEQYF
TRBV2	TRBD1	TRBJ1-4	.	TGTGCCAGCAACGTACAGGGGGCGGTTAATGAAAAACTGTTTTTT	CASNVQGAVNEKLFF
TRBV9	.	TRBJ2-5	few	TGTGCCAGCAGCGTAGGGGACTCCCAAGAGACCCAGTACTTC	CASSVGDSQETQYF
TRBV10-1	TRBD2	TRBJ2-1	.	TGCGCCAGCAGTGGGGTAGCGGGATACAATGAGCAGTTCTTC	CASSGVAGYNEQFF
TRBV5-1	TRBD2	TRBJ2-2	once	TGCGCCAGCAGCTTGGTACTAGCGGGGGGACGGGACACCGGGGAGCTGTTTTTT	CASSLVLAGGRDTGELFF
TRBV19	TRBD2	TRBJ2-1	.	TGTGCCAGTAGTTTGGGAGGGAGCTCCTACAATGAGCAGTTCTTC	CASSLGGSSYNEQFF
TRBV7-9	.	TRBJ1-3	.	TGTGCCAGCAGCTTTCCCGGGACAGGAAACACCATATATTTT	CASSFPGTGNTIYF
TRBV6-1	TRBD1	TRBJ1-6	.	TGTGCCAGCAGGACAACGACAGGGTATTCACCCCTCCACTTT	CASRTTTGYSPLHF